Described below is a single TCR beta chain sequence and its context. Its specificity is not known. This sample was taken from a study of human T cells and chemical hapten exposure. Study-wide results and caveats: TCRs exceeding 1 in 1000 frequency stayed unchanged with DPC sensitization. The study found expanded TCRs formed significantly more large CDR3 similarity clusters than controls.

J was trimmed by 4 bases and V by 5 bases; bases with no gene match: 8. This CDR3 region has 15 residues. Single cDNA molecules in the library carried unique molecular identifiers attached during preparation. One entry per CDR3 protein, called by TCRdb with MiXCR from the RACE reads. The repertoire holds about 78,000 distinct CDR3 sequences, with 7.5% to 9.5% as singletons. Sample time point: patch test 2, 6 weeks after DPC sensitization. Stated treatment: therapeutic diphenylcyclopropenone sensitization with weekly scalp DPC. J is TRBJ2-1 and V is TRBV12-3 or TRBV12-4; 7 positions match TRBD2. This receptor was identified in a woman between 50 and 59 years old with alopecia areata. Some clones in this sample may be carry-over from other donors' samples. Sequences were derived from whole blood, sampled in connection with sensitization to the hapten diphenylcyclopropenone (DPC). The CDR3 DNA follows: TGTGCCAGCAGTCCGGGGGGTACGATTTACAATGAGCAGTTCTTC. Amino acids: CASSPGGTIYNEQFF.